The present entry profiles one TCR beta chain with its context. This sample was taken from a study of immune characterization of retroperitoneal liposarcoma. Trimming pared 0 bases from V and 13 bases from J, leaving 17 bases between. From germline, CDR1 is MNHNS and CDR2 SASEGT. This CDR3 contains 14 residues. TCRdb ran MiXCR on the PCR reads and lists one entry per CDR3 protein. Among around 20,000 distinct CDR3 sequences listed, approximately 37% were seen once. The rearrangement uses TRBV6-1 and TRBJ2-3, with D possibly TRBD1 on 6 matching bases. Input material: blood. This sequence originates from a male donor with retroperitoneal liposarcoma. The CDR3 DNA reads TGTGCCAGCAGTGAAGCGCTTCTAGGACAGTCGGAGTATTTT. It is translated as CASSEALLGQSEYF.